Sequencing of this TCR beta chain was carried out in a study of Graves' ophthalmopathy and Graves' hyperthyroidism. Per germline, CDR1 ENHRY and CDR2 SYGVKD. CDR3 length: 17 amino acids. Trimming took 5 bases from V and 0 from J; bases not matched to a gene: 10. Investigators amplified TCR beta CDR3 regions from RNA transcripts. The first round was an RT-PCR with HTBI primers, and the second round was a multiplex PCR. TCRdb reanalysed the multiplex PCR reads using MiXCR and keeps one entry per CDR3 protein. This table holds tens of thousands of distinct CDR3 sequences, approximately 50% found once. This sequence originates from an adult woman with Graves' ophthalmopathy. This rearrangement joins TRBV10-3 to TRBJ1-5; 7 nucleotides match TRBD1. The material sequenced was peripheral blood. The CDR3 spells CAISPSGQSYSNQPQHF. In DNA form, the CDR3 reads TGTGCCATCAGTCCCTCGGGACAGTCTTATAGCAATCAGCCCCAGCATTTT.